The rows below give T cell receptor beta chains drawn from one sample of a study of spatial heterogeneity in lung cancer. TCRdb re-called the 5' RACE reads with MiXCR, one entry per CDR3 protein. The sample holds approximately 40,000 distinct CDR3 sequences; approximately 6.2% are singletons and the top ten take roughly 45%. Source: PBMCs, taken at surgery. Receptor source: a female donor with early-stage non-small cell lung cancer. Both conserved end residues are part of each CDR3. A D gene is named only where the DNA matches it firmly. Rows give clone size only sometimes, using once, few, many, or a class for an expanded clone.

>.|TRBV10-3|TRBJ2-1|TRBD2
CAISEGTSDDNEQFF
TGTGCCATCAGTGAGGGGACTAGCGATGACAATGAGCAGTTCTTC
>.|TRBV12-3/TRBV12-4|TRBJ2-3|.
CASSGQTMSTDTQYF
TGTGCCAGCAGCGGACAGACGATGAGCACAGATACGCAGTATTTT
>.|TRBV24-1|TRBJ2-3|TRBD2
CATSRAGETTDTQYF
TGTGCCACCAGTAGAGCGGGGGAGACCACAGATACGCAGTATTTT
>many|TRBV6-2/TRBV6-3|TRBJ2-3|TRBD2
CASSPRLAGASTDTQYF
TGTGCCAGCAGTCCCAGACTAGCGGGGGCTAGCACAGATACGCAGTATTTT
>.|TRBV5-1|TRBJ1-1|TRBD1
CASSADRVNTEAFF
TGCGCCAGCAGCGCCGACAGGGTGAACACTGAAGCTTTCTTT
>few|TRBV20-1|TRBJ2-4|TRBD1
CSARAPGGWDIQYF
TGCAGTGCTAGAGCACCAGGGGGCTGGGACATTCAGTACTTC
>.|TRBV20-1|TRBJ1-2|TRBD1
CSARAGTGLSGYTF
TGCAGTGCTAGAGCCGGGACAGGGTTAAGTGGCTACACCTTC
>many|TRBV18|TRBJ2-2|.
CASSPSTLPTGELFF
TGTGCCAGCTCACCGTCGACACTCCCCACCGGGGAGCTGTTTTTT
>many|TRBV3-1|TRBJ2-3|.
CASSRTTDTQYF
TGTGCCAGCAGCCGGACCACAGATACGCAGTATTTT
>few|TRBV12-3/TRBV12-4|TRBJ1-1|TRBD1
CASSLDGRGLTEAFF
TGTGCCAGCAGTTTAGACGGCAGGGGGCTCACTGAAGCTTTCTTT
>many|TRBV4-1|TRBJ1-2|TRBD1
CASSQEDRVLGYTF
TGCGCCAGCAGCCAGGAGGACAGGGTCCTGGGCTACACCTTC
>few|TRBV7-2|TRBJ2-7|.
CASSPTTGTYYEQYF
TGTGCCAGCAGCCCCACCACAGGGACGTATTACGAGCAGTACTTC
>many|TRBV5-1|TRBJ1-1|TRBD1
CASSPALTGRVTEAFF
TGCGCCAGCAGCCCGGCCTTGACAGGGAGAGTTACTGAAGCTTTCTTT
>.|TRBV28|TRBJ2-3|.
CASSSSRTTDTQYF
TGTGCCAGCAGTTCCTCCAGAACCACAGATACGCAGTATTTT
>few|TRBV7-8|TRBJ2-5|.
CASSLNGGTRETQYF
TGTGCCAGCAGCTTAAACGGCGGCACCCGGGAGACCCAGTACTTC
>.|TRBV20-1|TRBJ2-3|.
CSGYRAESDTQYF
TGCAGTGGTTACAGGGCTGAGTCAGATACGCAGTATTTT
>few|TRBV7-8|TRBJ2-1|.
CASTQGGASGNEQFF
TGTGCCAGCACCCAAGGGGGGGCTAGCGGCAATGAGCAGTTCTTC
>few|TRBV12-3/TRBV12-4|TRBJ2-5|.
CASSLSTGGRTQYF
TGTGCCAGCAGTTTAAGCACCGGCGGAAGGACCCAGTACTTC
>.|TRBV9|TRBJ1-2|TRBD1
CASSVAGTGDGYTF
TGTGCCAGCAGCGTAGCAGGGACAGGGGACGGCTACACCTTC
>few|TRBV4-1|TRBJ2-7|.
CASSLASGSTLVEQYF
TGCGCCAGCAGCCTCGCCTCTGGGTCCACCTTGGTCGAGCAGTACTTC
>many|TRBV20-1|TRBJ1-1|TRBD1
CSVTGEDTEAFF
TGCAGTGTCACAGGGGAAGACACTGAAGCTTTCTTT
>many|TRBV27|TRBJ1-1|.
CASSPGGGPQNTEAFF
TGTGCCAGCAGCCCTGGCGGGGGCCCCCAGAACACTGAAGCTTTCTTT
>many|TRBV29-1|TRBJ2-3|.
CSVPPPQGNTDTQYF
TGCAGCGTCCCTCCCCCCCAAGGAAACACAGATACGCAGTATTTT
>many|TRBV6-1|TRBJ2-3|.
CASTEGGGTDTQYF
TGTGCCAGCACCGAGGGGGGGGGCACAGATACGCAGTATTTT
>.|TRBV7-9|TRBJ1-6|.
CASSLTSSNSPLHF
TGTGCCAGCAGCTTGACCAGTAGTAATTCACCCCTCCACTTT
>many|TRBV11-2|TRBJ2-2|.
CASSLDRQTNTGELFF
TGTGCCAGCAGCTTAGATCGACAAACGAACACCGGGGAGCTGTTTTTT
>few|TRBV6-6|TRBJ1-5|TRBD1
CASTPARTGGNQPQHF
TGTGCCAGCACTCCCGCGAGGACAGGGGGCAATCAGCCCCAGCATTTT
>many|TRBV27|TRBJ2-2|TRBD2
CASSSLRGGNTGELFF
TGTGCCAGCAGTTCCCTCCGGGGGGGAAATACCGGGGAGCTGTTTTTT
>few|TRBV12-3/TRBV12-4|TRBJ2-1|.
CASSPIGGSYNEQFF
TGTGCCAGCAGCCCAATCGGCGGCTCCTACAATGAGCAGTTCTTC
>many|TRBV5-1|TRBJ2-3|TRBD2
CASSPGLAASTDTQYF
TGCGCCAGCAGCCCGGGACTAGCGGCTAGCACAGATACGCAGTATTTT